The clone carrying this T cell receptor beta chain was picked up many times. The target antigen is unknown. The record originates from a study of neurological immune-mediated disorders. Overall study findings and caveats: The multiple sclerosis repertoire cluster lacked an association with any feature, whether clinical or MRI. HTLV-1-associated myelopathy showed the most TCR clonal expansion; multiple sclerosis the least, below healthy controls.

The cDNA was produced through 5'RACE with 10-nucleotide random UMIs. TCRdb processed the 5' RACE reads anew with MiXCR; each CDR3 protein has one entry. This sample yields 65,000 to 70,000 distinct CDR3 sequences, of which around 4% are seen a single time; roughly 2.7% belongs to the top ten. Sequencing was done on a sample of PBMCs. This receptor was identified in a man aged 45-65 years with multiple sclerosis.

The CDR3 sequence: CSLAGGSTDTQYF. CDR3 bases: TGCAGTCTAGCGGGGGGTAGCACAGATACGCAGTATTTT. This rearrangement joins TRBV20-1 to TRBJ2-3; 11 nucleotides agree with TRBD2. The CDR3 contains 13 residues. V gave up 8 bases and J gave up 0 bases; unmatched junction bases: 1. CDR1 is DFQATT and CDR2 is SNEGSKA in the germline V gene (reference sequence).